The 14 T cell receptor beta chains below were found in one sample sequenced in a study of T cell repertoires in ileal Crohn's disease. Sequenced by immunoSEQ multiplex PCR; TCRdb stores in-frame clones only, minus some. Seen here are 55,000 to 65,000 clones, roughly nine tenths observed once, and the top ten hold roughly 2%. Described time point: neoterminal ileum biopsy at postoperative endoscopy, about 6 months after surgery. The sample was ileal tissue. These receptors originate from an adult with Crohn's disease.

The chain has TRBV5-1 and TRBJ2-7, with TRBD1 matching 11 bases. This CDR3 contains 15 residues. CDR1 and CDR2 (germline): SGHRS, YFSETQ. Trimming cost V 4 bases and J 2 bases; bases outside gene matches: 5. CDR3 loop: CASSIGQGATYEQYF. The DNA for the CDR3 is TGCGCCAGCAGCATCGGACAGGGGGCAACCTACGAGCAGTACTTC.

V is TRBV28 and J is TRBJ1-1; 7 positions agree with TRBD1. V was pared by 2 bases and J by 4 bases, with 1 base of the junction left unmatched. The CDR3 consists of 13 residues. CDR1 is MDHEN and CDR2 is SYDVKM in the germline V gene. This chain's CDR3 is CASSLAGGTEAFF. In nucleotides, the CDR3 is TGTGCCAGCAGTTTAGCAGGGGGCACTGAAGCTTTCTTT.

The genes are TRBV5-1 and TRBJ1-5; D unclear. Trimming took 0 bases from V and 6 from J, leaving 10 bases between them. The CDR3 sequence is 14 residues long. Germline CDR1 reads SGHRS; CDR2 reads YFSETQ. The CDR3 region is CASSLGTLGQPQHF. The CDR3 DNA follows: TGCGCCAGCAGCTTGGGGACTCTGGGTCAGCCCCAGCATTTT.

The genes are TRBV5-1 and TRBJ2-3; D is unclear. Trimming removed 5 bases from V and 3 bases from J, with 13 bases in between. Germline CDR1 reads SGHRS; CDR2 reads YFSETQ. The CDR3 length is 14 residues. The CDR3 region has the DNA TGCGCCAGCAGTGCTGGAGTTGTGACAGATACGCAGTATTTT. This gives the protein CASSAGVVTDTQYF.

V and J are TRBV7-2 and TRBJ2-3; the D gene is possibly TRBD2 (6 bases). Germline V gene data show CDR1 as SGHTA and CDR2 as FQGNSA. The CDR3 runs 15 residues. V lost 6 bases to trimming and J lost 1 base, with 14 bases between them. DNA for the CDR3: TGTGCCAGCAGGAATCGATGGGGGGGCACAGATACGCAGTATTTT. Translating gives CASRNRWGGTDTQYF.

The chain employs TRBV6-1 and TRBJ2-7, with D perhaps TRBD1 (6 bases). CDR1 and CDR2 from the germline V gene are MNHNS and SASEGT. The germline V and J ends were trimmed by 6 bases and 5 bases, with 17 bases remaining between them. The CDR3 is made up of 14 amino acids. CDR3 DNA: TGTGCCAGCAGACAACAGGGTTCGGTGCACGAGCAGTACTTC. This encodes CASRQQGSVHEQYF.

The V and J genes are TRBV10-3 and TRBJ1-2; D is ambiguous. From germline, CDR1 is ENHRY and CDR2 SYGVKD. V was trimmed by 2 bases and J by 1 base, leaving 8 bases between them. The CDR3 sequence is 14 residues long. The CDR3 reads CAISETVGNYGYTF. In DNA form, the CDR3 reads TGTGCCATCAGTGAGACAGTCGGTAACTATGGCTACACCTTC.

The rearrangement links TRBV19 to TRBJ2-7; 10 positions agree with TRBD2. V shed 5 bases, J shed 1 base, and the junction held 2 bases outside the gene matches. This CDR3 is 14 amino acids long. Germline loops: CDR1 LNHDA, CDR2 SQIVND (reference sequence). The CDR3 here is CASSLSGGSYEQYF. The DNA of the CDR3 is TGTGCCAGTAGTCTTAGCGGGGGGTCCTACGAGCAGTACTTC. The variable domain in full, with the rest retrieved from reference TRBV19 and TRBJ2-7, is DGGITQSPKYLFRKEGQNVTLSCEQNLNHDAMYWYRQDPGQGLRLIYYSQIVNDFQKGDIAEGYSVSREKKESFPLTVTSAQKNPTAFYLCASSLSGGSYEQYFGPGTRLTVT.

Here the CDR3 DNA reads TGCAGCGTAACAGGAATCTATGGCTACACCTTC. As protein: CSVTGIYGYTF. The chain combines TRBV29-1 with TRBJ1-2, with TRBD1 as a possible D gene (5 bases). CDR3 length equals 11 residues. Germline V gene sequence: CDR1 SQVTM, CDR2 ANQGSEA. V lost 6 bases and J 4 bases, leaving 9 bases between the germline ends. Based on the CDR3 plus reference TRBV29-1 and TRBJ1-2, the full variable domain is SAVISQKPSRDICQRGTSLTIQCQVDSQVTMMFWYRQQPGQSLTLIATANQGSEATYESGFVIDKFPISRPNLTFSTLTVSNMSPEDSSIYLCSVTGIYGYTFGSGTRLTVV.

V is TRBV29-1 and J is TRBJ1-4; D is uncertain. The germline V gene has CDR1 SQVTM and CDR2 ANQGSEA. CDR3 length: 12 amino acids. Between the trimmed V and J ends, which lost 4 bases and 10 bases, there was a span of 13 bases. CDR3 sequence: CSVAANRGKLFF. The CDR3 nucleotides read TGCAGCGTTGCGGCGAACCGAGGAAAACTGTTTTTT.

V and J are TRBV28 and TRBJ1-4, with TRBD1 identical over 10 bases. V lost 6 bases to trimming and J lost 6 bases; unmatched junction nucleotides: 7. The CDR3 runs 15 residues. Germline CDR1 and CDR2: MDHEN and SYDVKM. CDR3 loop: CASRNRDRGDEKLFF. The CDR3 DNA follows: TGTGCCAGCAGAAACCGGGACAGGGGTGATGAAAAACTGTTTTTT.

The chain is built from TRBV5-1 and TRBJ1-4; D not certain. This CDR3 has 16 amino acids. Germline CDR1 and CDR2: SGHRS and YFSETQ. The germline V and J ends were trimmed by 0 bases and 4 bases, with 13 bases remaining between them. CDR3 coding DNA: TGCGCCAGCAGCTTGGCCCTGGGCAGTAATAATGAAAAACTGTTTTTT. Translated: CASSLALGSNNEKLFF. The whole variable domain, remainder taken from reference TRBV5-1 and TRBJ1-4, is KAGVTQTPRYLIKTRGQQVTLSCSPISGHRSVSWYQQTPGQGLQFLFEYFSETQRNKGNFPGRFSGRQFSNSRSEMNVSTLELGDSALYLCASSLALGSNNEKLFFGSGTQLSVL.

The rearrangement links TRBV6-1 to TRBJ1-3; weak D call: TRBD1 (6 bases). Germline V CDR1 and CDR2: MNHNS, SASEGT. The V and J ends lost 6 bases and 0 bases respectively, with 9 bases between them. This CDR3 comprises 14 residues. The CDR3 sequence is CASSRTDSGNTIYF. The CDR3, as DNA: TGTGCCAGCAGCCGGACAGACTCTGGAAACACCATATATTTT.

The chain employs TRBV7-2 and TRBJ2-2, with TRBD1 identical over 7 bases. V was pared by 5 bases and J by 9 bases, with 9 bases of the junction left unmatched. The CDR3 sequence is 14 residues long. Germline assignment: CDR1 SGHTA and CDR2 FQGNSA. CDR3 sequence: CASSDRQGKRELFF. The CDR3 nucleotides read TGTGCCAGCAGCGATCGACAGGGAAAACGGGAGCTGTTTTTT. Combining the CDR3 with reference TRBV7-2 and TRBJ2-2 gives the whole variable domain GAGVSQSPSNKVTEKGKDVELRCDPISGHTALYWYRQSLGQGLEFLIYFQGNSAPDKSGLPSDRFSAERTGGSVSTLTIQRTQQEDSAVYLCASSDRQGKRELFFGEGSRLTVL.